The 14 T cell receptor beta chains in this list originate from one sample, sequenced in a study of cytomegalovirus exposure and HLA in healthy donors. PCR employed 60 Vbeta and 13 Jbeta primers. TCRdb's table, derived via immunoSEQ multiplex PCR, lists solely in-frame clones and lacks some. The sample consists of under 100,000 clones, just under 70% of them appearing once. Sequenced sample: PBMCs. The receptor set was obtained from a woman aged 50 to 60 in good health and CMV-seropositive.

CDR3 DNA sequence: TGTGCCAGCAGCGATGGCCCAAATGACAGCCATGGCTACACCTTC. It is translated as CASSDGPNDSHGYTF. The V and J genes are TRBV9 and TRBJ1-2; TRBD1 might be the D (5 bases). V lost 3 bases to trimming and J lost 6 bases, with 18 bases between them. Per germline, CDR1 SGDLS and CDR2 YYNGEE. The CDR3 runs 15 residues.

The chain carries TRBV19 and TRBJ2-7; the match to TRBD1 covers 8 bases. V lost 8 bases and J lost 5; bases outside the gene matches: 2. CDR3 size: 11 residues. The V gene's germline CDR1 is LNHDA and CDR2 SQIVND (reference sequence). The CDR3 nucleotides are TGTGCCAGTGGACAGGGAGACGAGCAGTACTTC. It is translated as CASGQGDEQYF.

The chain is built from TRBV28 and TRBJ1-3; weak D call: TRBD1 (5 bases). The V gene lost 0 bases and the J gene lost 0 bases, with 6 bases spanning the gap. This CDR3 is 15 amino acids long. Germline CDR1 is MDHEN and CDR2 is SYDVKM. DNA of the CDR3: TGTGCCAGCAGTTTATGGGACAACTCTGGAAACACCATATATTTT. Its protein product is CASSLWDNSGNTIYF.

This chain links TRBV11-2 with TRBJ2-1; 10 bases match TRBD2. Germline loops: CDR1 SGHAT, CDR2 FQNNGV. With V trimmed by 8 bases and J by 7 bases, 8 bases remained unmatched. This CDR3 comprises 14 residues. In nucleotides, the CDR3 is TGTGCCAGCGGAAAGCGGGAGGGCCTAAATGAGCAGTTCTTC. This gives the protein CASGKREGLNEQFF.

The CDR3 bases are TGTGCCAGCAGCGAGAGGACAGCGTACAATGAGCAGTTCTTC. Translation: CASSERTAYNEQFF. V usage is TRBV2 and J usage is TRBJ2-1; weak D call: TRBD1 (6 bases). Germline V gene sequence: CDR1 SNHLY, CDR2 FYNNEI. CDR3 length equals 14 residues. The ends were cut back, 6 bases at V and 4 bases at J, with 13 bases in the middle.

This clone came up once. The chain carries TRBV27 and TRBJ1-4; D possibly corresponds to TRBD1 (5 bases). Germline V CDR1 and CDR2: MNHEY, SMNVEV (reference sequence). This CDR3 is built from 14 residues. The V end lost 5 bases, the J end lost 3 bases, and 10 bases lay between the germline ends. The CDR3 is CASSPQTANEKLFF. In DNA form, the CDR3 reads TGTGCCAGCAGTCCTCAGACAGCTAATGAAAAACTGTTTTTT. Looking up the rest from reference TRBV27 and TRBJ1-4 gives the full variable domain: EAQVTQNPRYLITVTGKKLTVTCSQNMNHEYMSWYRQDPGLGLRQIYYSMNVEVTDKGDVPEGYKVSRKEKRNFPLILESPSPNQTSLYFCASSPQTANEKLFFGSGTQLSVL.

This sequence joins TRBV5-1 and TRBJ1-2; D remains unclear. V gave up 4 bases and J gave up 8 bases, with 27 bases separating them. Germline V lookup: CDR1 SGHRS, CDR2 YFSETQ. There are 17 residues in the CDR3. CDR3 protein: CASSANFGFGMEGGYTF. The CDR3 DNA reads TGCGCCAGCAGCGCTAATTTTGGGTTTGGAATGGAGGGAGGCTACACCTTC.

This chain links TRBV28 with TRBJ2-3; 7 nucleotides match TRBD2. V lost 7 bases and J lost 4; bases outside the gene matches: 14. The CDR3 totals 16 residues. Germline values: CDR1 MDHEN, CDR2 SYDVKM. The CDR3 coding sequence is TGTGCCAGCACCTCCCTCTTAGGGAGGGGAGCAGATACGCAGTATTTT. This encodes CASTSLLGRGADTQYF.

The chain recombines TRBV5-1 with TRBJ2-1; D call uncertain. Trimming cost V 4 bases and J 5 bases, with 7 bases left between them. CDR3 length: 12 amino acids. Germline loops: CDR1 SGHRS, CDR2 YFSETQ. The CDR3 DNA is TGCGCCAGCAGCCCAACGGACAATGAGCAGTTCTTC. It codes for CASSPTDNEQFF.

This clone occurred a few times. The junction and the germline gene differ at one end; a read error may be behind it. V gene TRBV10-2 combines with J gene TRBJ2-5, with a weak D call TRBD2 (6 bases). CDR1 and CDR2 (germline): WSHSY, SAAADI. The CDR3 spans 14 residues. The CDR3 nucleotides read TGCGCCAGCCTCCGGTCGAGGGGAGGAGAGACCCAGCACTTC. The encoded protein is CASLRSRGGETQHF.

The genes are TRBV18 and TRBJ1-1; no definite D call. This CDR3 has 14 residues. Trimming took off 2 bases at V and 1 base at J, with 8 bases between the two ends. CDR1 KGHSH and CDR2 LQKENI come from the germline V gene. For the CDR3, the DNA is TGTGCCAGCTCACCAAGTAGTTGGAACACTGAAGCTTTCTTT. Protein: CASSPSSWNTEAFF.

The chain links TRBV30 to TRBJ2-7; 7 nucleotides agree with TRBD2. Germline V CDR1 and CDR2: GTSNPN, SVGIG (reference sequence). The CDR3 runs to 10 residues. Here the CDR3 DNA reads TGTAGCGGCGGGAGTTACGAGCAGTACTTC. Translation: CSGGSYEQYF.

The V gene is TRBV5-6, the J gene TRBJ2-7; D may be TRBD1 (6 bases). The V gene lost 2 bases and the J gene lost 0 bases, with 9 bases spanning the gap. This CDR3 contains 14 residues. Germline CDR1 reads SGHDT; CDR2 reads YYEEEE. The CDR3 spells CASSFTGSSYEQYF. In DNA, the CDR3 is TGTGCCAGCAGCTTTACAGGGTCCTCCTACGAGCAGTACTTC. Using reference TRBV5-6 and TRBJ2-7 for the parts outside the CDR3, the full variable domain is DAGVTQSPTHLIKTRGQQVTLRCSPKSGHDTVSWYQQALGQGPQFIFQYYEEEERQRGNFPDRFSGHQFPNYSSELNVNALLLGDSALYLCASSFTGSSYEQYFGPGTRLTVT.

The CDR3 here is CASSLRRESYEQYF. The CDR3 DNA reads TGTGCCAGCAGCTTAAGGCGGGAGTCTTACGAGCAGTACTTC. The chain is built from TRBV7-9 and TRBJ2-7, with 7 positions matching TRBD2. Germline lookup yields CDR1 SEHNR and CDR2 FQNEAQ (reference sequence). This CDR3 has 14 residues. With 2 bases clipped from V and 4 bases from J, the junction kept 5 bases outside the gene matches.